The 23 T cell receptor beta chains given below trace back to one sample, sequenced in a study of blood T cell repertoires in COVID-19. Produced via immunoSEQ multiplex PCR; TCRdb's table is partial and in-frame only. The table has 380,000 or so clones, 80% to 90% seen once. The sequenced sample was peripheral blood. These receptors all stem from a woman in her fifties or sixties with COVID-19, enrolled during active disease.

V gene TRBV4-1 combines with J gene TRBJ2-3; D not resolved. CDR1 and CDR2 from the germline V gene are MGHRA and YSYEKL. The ends were cut back, 0 bases at V and 2 bases at J, with 6 bases in the middle. This CDR3 comprises 14 residues. CDR3 region: CASSQDQSTDTQYF. In DNA, the CDR3 is TGCGCCAGCAGCCAAGATCAGTCCACAGATACGCAGTATTTT.

The chain employs TRBV18 and TRBJ2-1, with D hard to call. Germline CDR1 is KGHSH and CDR2 is LQKENI. The CDR3 covers 17 residues. Trimming stripped 0 bases from V and 7 bases from J, with 19 bases between. The chain's CDR3 is CASSPPAAIHGENEQFF. In DNA form, the CDR3 reads TGTGCCAGCTCACCACCGGCGGCCATCCACGGCGAAAATGAGCAGTTCTTC.

The chain is built from TRBV27 and TRBJ2-5, with 9 bases identical to TRBD1. CDR1 and CDR2 (germline): MNHEY, SMNVEV (reference sequence). The V segment lost 4 bases and the J segment 5 bases; nucleotides outside the gene matches: 8. The CDR3 is 15 amino acids. DNA for the CDR3: TGTGCCAGCAGTTCCGGGACAGGGCCGGCGGAGACCCAGTACTTC. Translating it yields CASSSGTGPAETQYF.

The genes are TRBV11-2 and TRBJ1-2; TRBD1 agrees at 10 bases. The CDR3 covers 15 residues. V gave up 5 bases and J gave up 5 bases; unmatched junction bases: 8. Germline V lookup: CDR1 SGHAT, CDR2 FQNNGV. CDR3 DNA: TGTGCCAGCAGCCCAACGGACAGGGGGAGTTATGGCTACACCTTC. Protein product: CASSPTDRGSYGYTF. Based on the CDR3 plus reference TRBV11-2 and TRBJ1-2, the full variable domain is EAGVAQSPRYKIIEKRQSVAFWCNPISGHATLYWYQQILGQGPKLLIQFQNNGVVDDSQLPKDRFSAERLKGVDSTLKIQPAKLEDSAVYLCASSPTDRGSYGYTFGSGTRLTVV.

This clone was recorded only once. The chain links TRBV9 to TRBJ2-7; D is undetermined. The CDR3 is 13 amino acids. Deletions cut 0 bases from V and 6 bases from J, with 10 bases between. Germline V gene data show CDR1 as SGDLS and CDR2 as YYNGEE. The CDR3 protein is CASSVETSSEQYF. CDR3 coding DNA: TGTGCCAGCAGCGTAGAAACTTCGAGCGAGCAGTACTTC.

This clone was counted a few times. This chain uses TRBV18 with TRBJ1-5; 7 positions agree with TRBD1. This CDR3 has 18 residues. The junction had 11 bases not matched to a gene; V was cut back by 3 bases and J by 0 bases. Germline CDR1 reads KGHSH; CDR2 reads LQKENI. CDR3 coding DNA: TGTGCCAGCTCACCCAGGGACAGCACTCCTTATAGCAATCAGCCCCAGCATTTT. Its protein product is CASSPRDSTPYSNQPQHF.

This rearrangement joins TRBV5-1 to TRBJ1-4; D gene unclear. Per germline, CDR1 SGHRS and CDR2 YFSETQ. V was cut by 1 base and J by 8 bases, with 12 bases left in between. The CDR3 extends over 14 amino acids. CDR3 coding DNA: TGCGCCAGCAGCTTGTCTAACCCGAGGGAAAAACTGTTTTTT. Translation: CASSLSNPREKLFF.

Note on this clone: Other DNA variants within this sample encode the same CDR3. This chain joins TRBV18 and TRBJ1-1; weak D call: TRBD1 (5 bases). V was trimmed by 6 bases and J by 1 base, leaving 9 bases between them. The germline CDR1 and CDR2 sequences are KGHSH and LQKENI. The CDR3 totals 13 residues. The CDR3 loop reads CASSEGENTEAFF. CDR3 sequence (DNA): TGTGCCAGCTCCGAAGGGGAGAACACTGAAGCTTTCTTT.

This rearrangement joins TRBV6-5 to TRBJ1-2, with TRBD1 matching 8 bases. In germline, CDR1 is MNHEY, CDR2 SVGAGI. With V trimmed by 6 bases and J by 2 bases, 8 bases remained unmatched. This CDR3 is built from 15 residues. In DNA form, the CDR3 reads TGTGCCAGCAGCAGCCCCCAGGGGGCGAACTATGGCTACACCTTC. It yields the protein CASSSPQGANYGYTF.

The CDR3 DNA reads TGTGCCAGCAGCTTGAGGGGGAATCAGCCCCAGCATTTT. This sequence encodes CASSLRGNQPQHF. The rearrangement uses TRBV11-3 and TRBJ1-5; D perhaps matches TRBD1 (6 bases). Germline V lookup: CDR1 SGHNT, CDR2 YENEEA. The CDR3 has 13 amino acids. V lost 3 bases to trimming and J lost 4 bases, with 7 bases between them.

This sequence joins TRBV30 and TRBJ2-1; no definite D call. V was clipped by 2 bases and J by 4 bases, with 3 bases between them. The CDR3 spans 11 residues. The germline V gene has CDR1 GTSNPN and CDR2 SVGIG (reference sequence). CDR3 residues: CAWSIYNEQFF. Written as DNA, the CDR3 is TGTGCCTGGAGTATATACAATGAGCAGTTCTTC.

Note on this clone: Within the sample, other DNA sequences also encode this same CDR3. V usage is TRBV18 and J usage is TRBJ2-1, with 7 bases matching TRBD2. J gave up 0 bases and V 5 bases, and 4 bases lay outside the gene matches. The CDR3 is 15 residues long. Germline assignment: CDR1 KGHSH and CDR2 LQKENI. CDR3 sequence (DNA): TGTGCCAGCTCAAGAACGGGGGGCTCCTACAATGAGCAGTTCTTC. It codes for CASSRTGGSYNEQFF.

V gene TRBV7-8 combines with J gene TRBJ1-2; 7 nucleotides agree with TRBD1. Per the germline V gene, CDR1 is SGHVS and CDR2 is FQNEAQ. The junction had 11 bases not matched to a gene; V was cut back by 2 bases and J by 8 bases. The CDR3 covers 15 residues. The CDR3 reads CASSLRQAGGGGYTF. In nucleotides, the CDR3 is TGTGCCAGCAGCTTAAGACAGGCAGGGGGTGGCGGCTACACCTTC.

This chain connects TRBV29-1 to TRBJ2-5, with D tentatively TRBD1 (6 bases). Germline V lookup: CDR1 SQVTM, CDR2 ANQGSEA. The CDR3 is 14 residues long. V was pared by 0 bases and J by 5 bases, with 13 bases between. CDR3 protein: CSVEEGAIRETQYF. CDR3 nucleotide sequence: TGCAGCGTTGAAGAGGGGGCAATAAGGGAGACCCAGTACTTC. Variable domain in full (rest from reference TRBV29-1 and TRBJ2-5): SAVISQKPSRDICQRGTSLTIQCQVDSQVTMMFWYRQQPGQSLTLIATANQGSEATYESGFVIDKFPISRPNLTFSTLTVSNMSPEDSSIYLCSVEEGAIRETQYFGPGTRLLVL.

The chain is built from TRBV27 and TRBJ2-3; a possible D gene is TRBD2 (5 bases). With 7 bases removed from V and 1 base from J, the gap between germline ends came to 15 bases. CDR1 and CDR2 from the germline V gene are MNHEY and SMNVEV (reference sequence). CDR3 size: 15 residues. As DNA, the CDR3 is TGTGCCAGCACCGCTTCGAGGGCTGGCACAGATACGCAGTATTTT. Residues: CASTASRAGTDTQYF.

This clone appeared a single time. The CDR3 nucleotides read TGTGCCAGCAGCTTGTGGGAGGGGGTGAACACTGAAGCTTTCTTT. It translates to CASSLWEGVNTEAFF. This sequence joins TRBV5-5 and TRBJ1-1; tentatively, D is TRBD1 (6 bases). This CDR3 spans 15 amino acids. From germline, CDR1 is SGHKS and CDR2 YYEKEE (reference sequence). V shed 1 base and J shed 0 bases, with 10 bases lying between them.

The chain combines TRBV2 with TRBJ2-5; 14 bases align to TRBD2. CDR3 length: 16 amino acids. V shed 5 bases, J shed 3 bases, and the junction held 5 bases outside the gene matches. Germline V lookup: CDR1 SNHLY, CDR2 FYNNEI. CDR3 sequence reads: CASSSRLAGGEETQYF. In DNA form, the CDR3 reads TGTGCCAGCAGTTCTAGACTAGCGGGGGGGGAAGAGACCCAGTACTTC.

The chain couples TRBV3-1 (or the pseudogene TRBV3-2) to TRBJ2-7, with TRBD2 matching over 10 bases. The CDR3 length is 18 residues. V lost 4 bases to trimming and J lost 4 bases; unmatched junction nucleotides: 16. CDR1 and CDR2 (germline): LGHDT, YNNKEL (reference sequence). This chain's CDR3 is CASSPRGGAGGAGYEQYF. CDR3 DNA: TGTGCCAGCAGCCCCCGGGGGGGAGCGGGGGGGGCCGGATACGAGCAGTACTTC.

V and J are TRBV29-1 and TRBJ2-3; 9 bases align to TRBD2. Trimming at V came to 4 bases and at J to 2 bases, leaving 7 bases not matched to a gene. CDR1 and CDR2 (germline): SQVTM, ANQGSEA. CDR3 length equals 15 residues. CDR3 coding DNA: TGCAGCGTTGTGTTGCGGGGGGGCCTCACAGATACGCAGTATTTT. It specifies CSVVLRGGLTDTQYF.

The chain couples TRBV7-9 to TRBJ1-2; no reliable D call. V was clipped by 4 bases and J by 5 bases, with 8 bases between them. This CDR3 has 12 residues. Germline assignment: CDR1 SEHNR and CDR2 FQNEAQ (reference sequence). The CDR3 region has the DNA TGTGCCAGCAGCTCGCGGATGTATGGCTACACCTTC. Its protein product is CASSSRMYGYTF.

There are a few counts of this clone. The J gene is TRBJ1-5, the V gene TRBV5-6; TRBD1 might be the D (6 bases). The CDR3 is 15 residues long. The V gene's germline CDR1 is SGHDT and CDR2 YYEEEE. Trimming cost V 3 bases and J 3 bases, with 13 bases left between them. For the CDR3, the DNA is TGTGCCAGCAGCTCGGACAGACTTCACAATCAGCCCCAGCATTTT. Protein product: CASSSDRLHNQPQHF.

The CDR3 nucleotides are TGTGCCAGCAGCCGCACCGGGACAGGGAATGAGCAGTTCTTC. Protein sequence: CASSRTGTGNEQFF. The chain employs TRBV7-3 and TRBJ2-1; 9 positions match TRBD1. Trimming at V came to 5 bases and at J to 7 bases, leaving 6 bases not matched to a gene. CDR1 and CDR2 from the germline V gene are SGHTA and FQGTGA. This CDR3 has 14 amino acids.

This clone has a handful of counts. The rearrangement uses TRBV6-2 or TRBV6-3 and TRBJ2-7, with D possibly matching TRBD2 (6 bases). V was pared by 2 bases and J by 4 bases, with 15 bases between. The germline gives CDR1 MNHEY, CDR2 SVGEGT. CDR3 length: 15 residues. The CDR3 sequence is CASSYRERWKYEQYF. CDR3 nucleotide sequence: TGTGCCAGCAGTTACCGGGAGCGGTGGAAGTACGAGCAGTACTTC.